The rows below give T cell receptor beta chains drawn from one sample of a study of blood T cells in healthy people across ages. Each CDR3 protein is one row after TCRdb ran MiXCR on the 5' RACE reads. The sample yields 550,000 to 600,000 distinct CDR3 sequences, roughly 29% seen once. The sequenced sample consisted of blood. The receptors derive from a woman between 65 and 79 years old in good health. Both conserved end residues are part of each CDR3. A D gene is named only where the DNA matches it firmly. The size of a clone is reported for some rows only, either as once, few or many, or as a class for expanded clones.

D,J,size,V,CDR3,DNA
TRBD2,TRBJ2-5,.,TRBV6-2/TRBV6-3,CASSTLAVETQYF,TGTGCCAGCAGTACCCTAGCGGTGGAGACCCAGTACTTC
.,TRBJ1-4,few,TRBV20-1,CSARDGGYNEKLFF,TGCAGTGCTAGAGACGGGGGGTATAATGAAAAACTGTTTTTT
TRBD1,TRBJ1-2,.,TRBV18,CASSPSLTGLDGYTF,TGTGCCAGCTCACCATCTTTGACAGGGCTCGATGGCTACACCTTC
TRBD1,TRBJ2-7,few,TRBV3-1,CASSQGTGRTGEQYF,TGTGCCAGCAGCCAAGGGACAGGTCGTACGGGGGAGCAGTACTTC
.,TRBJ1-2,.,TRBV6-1,CASSHNEGYTF,TGTGCCAGCAGCCACAACGAGGGCTACACCTTC
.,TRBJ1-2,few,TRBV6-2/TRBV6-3,CASSYSDTYGYTF,TGTGCCAGCAGTTACTCCGACACCTATGGCTACACCTTC
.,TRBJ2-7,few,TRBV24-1,CATSDSGTAYEQYF,TGTGCCACCAGTGACAGCGGGACAGCCTACGAGCAGTACTTC
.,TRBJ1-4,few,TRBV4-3,CASSQDLRVGTMKTNEKLFF,TGCGCCAGCAGCCAAGATTTACGGGTAGGGACGATGAAAACTAATGAAAAACTGTTTTTT
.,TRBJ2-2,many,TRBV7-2,CASSLARSGELFF,TGTGCCAGCAGCTTAGCACGCTCCGGGGAGCTGTTTTTT
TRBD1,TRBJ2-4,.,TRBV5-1,CASRIVTLRDSKNIQYF,TGCGCCAGCAGGATTGTAACCCTCCGGGACAGTAAAAACATTCAGTACTTC
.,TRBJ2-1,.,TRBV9,CASSAMGWLLDEQFF,TGTGCCAGCAGCGCCATGGGTTGGCTTCTGGATGAGCAGTTCTTC
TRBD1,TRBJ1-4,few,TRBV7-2,CASSLDFGQGDEKLFF,TGTGCCAGCAGCTTAGATTTCGGACAGGGGGATGAAAAACTGTTTTTT
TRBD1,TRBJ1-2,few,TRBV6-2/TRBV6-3,CASSYVLGGFYGYTF,TGTGCCAGCAGTTACGTATTAGGGGGCTTCTATGGCTACACCTTC
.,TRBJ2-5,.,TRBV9,CASSVEGTFQETQYF,TGTGCCAGCAGCGTAGAAGGAACTTTTCAAGAGACCCAGTACTTC
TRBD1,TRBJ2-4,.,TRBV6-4,CASSPDRAKNIQYF,TGTGCCAGCAGCCCGGACAGGGCTAAAAACATTCAGTACTTC
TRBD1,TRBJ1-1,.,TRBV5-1,CASSSTKGAGVAEAFF,TGCGCCAGCAGCTCAACCAAGGGGGCAGGAGTGGCTGAAGCTTTCTTT
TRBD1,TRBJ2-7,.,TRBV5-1,CASSLYQGASYEQYF,TGCGCCAGCAGCTTGTATCAGGGGGCCTCCTACGAGCAGTACTTC
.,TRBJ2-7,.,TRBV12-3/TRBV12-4,CASSSGIHEQYF,TGTGCCAGCAGTTCAGGGATCCACGAGCAGTACTTC
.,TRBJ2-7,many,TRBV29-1,CSVRTVGGQYF,TGCAGCGTTCGGACAGTGGGTGGGCAGTACTTC
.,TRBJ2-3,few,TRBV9,CASSVALGTDTQYF,TGTGCCAGCAGCGTAGCTCTTGGCACAGATACGCAGTATTTT
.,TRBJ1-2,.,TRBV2,CASKREVEEGYTF,TGTGCCAGCAAGAGGGAAGTCGAGGAGGGCTACACCTTC
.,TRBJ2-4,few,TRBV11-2,CASSSGDLTKNIQYF,TGTGCCAGCAGTTCAGGGGATTTAACCAAAAACATTCAGTACTTC
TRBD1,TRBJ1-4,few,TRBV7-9,CASSHDRGPEKLFF,TGTGCCAGCAGCCACGACAGGGGGCCTGAAAAACTGTTTTTT
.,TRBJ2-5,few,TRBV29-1,CSVEQGRETQYF,TGCAGCGTTGAACAGGGAAGGGAGACCCAGTACTTC
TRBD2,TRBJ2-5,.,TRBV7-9,CASSTSSGGLQETQYF,TGTGCCAGCAGCACCTCTAGCGGGGGGCTCCAAGAGACCCAGTACTTC
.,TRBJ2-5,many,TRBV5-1,CASSSRTEFQETQYF,TGCGCCAGCAGCTCCAGGACAGAGTTCCAAGAGACCCAGTACTTC
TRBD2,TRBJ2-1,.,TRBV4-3,CASSQVSGGRDEQFF,TGCGCCAGCAGCCAAGTTAGCGGGGGGCGCGATGAGCAGTTCTTC
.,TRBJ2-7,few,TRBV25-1,CASSEGPPREYEQYF,TGTGCCAGCAGTGAAGGCCCCCCCAGGGAATACGAGCAGTACTTC